The source of this TCR beta chain is a study of blood T cell repertoires in COVID-19. Whole-study context: Samples came from the United States, Italy and Spain, spanning acute and convalescent COVID-19. From T cells, B-cell-depleted T cells, or PBMCs came the material, which was cDNA or gDNA.

CDR3 size: 13 residues. With 4 bases removed from V and 4 bases from J, the gap between germline ends came to 12 bases. The V gene's germline CDR1 is SGHRS and CDR2 YFSETQ. In the study's own analysis: Amplification with reference gene primers provided the estimates of nucleated cell counts. The table came from immunoSEQ multiplex PCR; TCRdb's copy has only in-frame clones and leaves some out. V, J and clone size derive from that table, while D and trimming were established from the DNA sequence. The sample includes around 180,000 clones, less than 90% of them seen just once. The V call is TRBV5-1, the J call TRBJ2-7; D is ambiguous. This TCR was sampled from a man aged 55 to 70 with acute or convalescent COVID-19. Input material: peripheral blood. The CDR3 is CASSQTPLYEQYV. The CDR3 region has the DNA TGCGCCAGCAGCCAGACACCTTTATACGAGCAGTACGTC.